This T cell receptor beta chain emerged from a study of T-cell reconstitution after alpha-beta-depleted transplantation in children. Unique molecular identifiers featured in how the TCRbeta library was prepared. TCRdb processed the PCR reads anew with MiXCR; each CDR3 protein has one entry. The repertoire holds just over 350,000 distinct CDR3 sequences, with about an eighth as singletons. The sequence was collected from a human donor who donated a stem cell graft to a child with Fanconi anemia. The sequencing used PBMCs, collected from the stem cell graft.

The CDR3 DNA is TGTGCCAGCAGCTCGACGGGGGGGCGGGTCAAAAACATTCAGTACTTC. Translation gives CASSSTGGRVKNIQYF. The J gene is TRBJ2-4, the V gene TRBV11-1, with 8 positions matching TRBD2. The V gene's germline CDR1 is SGHAT and CDR2 FQDESV (reference sequence). The CDR3 extends over 16 amino acids. The junction had 8 bases not matched to a gene; V was cut back by 4 bases and J by 3 bases.